Presented here are 4 T cell receptor beta chains from one specimen sequenced in a study of cytomegalovirus exposure and HLA in healthy donors. Generated by immunoSEQ multiplex PCR, the TCRdb table keeps only in-frame clones and is missing some. The sample has fewer than 90,000 clones; 94% are singletons. Material for sequencing was PBMCs. These receptors all come from a young woman in good health and CMV-seropositive.

The chain has TRBV5-4 and TRBJ2-7, with no clear D. The V end was cut by 3 bases, the J end by 2 bases, with 18 bases between. CDR1 and CDR2 (germline): SGHNT, YYREEE (reference sequence). CDR3 length: 16 residues. CDR3 residues: CASSSVPVERTYEQYF. DNA of the CDR3: TGTGCCAGCAGCTCCGTCCCGGTCGAGCGCACCTACGAGCAGTACTTC.

This chain connects TRBV6-7 to TRBJ2-4; 7 positions match TRBD1. TRBV6-7 is an open reading frame, and its role is uncertain. The trim removed 10 bases at V and 0 bases at J, leaving 6 bases unmatched. The CDR3 is 14 residues long. DNA of the CDR3: TGTGCCACCACGAGGGACAGAGCCAAAAACATTCAGTACTTC. Its protein is CATTRDRAKNIQYF.

The genes are TRBV5-6 and TRBJ1-1, with TRBD1 as a possible D gene (5 bases). Per germline, CDR1 SGHDT and CDR2 YYEEEE. The CDR3 contains 12 residues. Trimming shortened V by 4 bases and J by 10 bases, and 14 bases separated the two germline ends. DNA for the CDR3: TGTGCCAGCAGCCACGTGGGGGAGGGAGCTTTCTTT. It is translated as CASSHVGEGAFF. The variable domain in full, with the rest retrieved from reference TRBV5-6 and TRBJ1-1, is DAGVTQSPTHLIKTRGQQVTLRCSPKSGHDTVSWYQQALGQGPQFIFQYYEEEERQRGNFPDRFSGHQFPNYSSELNVNALLLGDSALYLCASSHVGEGAFFGQGTRLTVV.

This clone was observed a single time. The V and J genes are TRBV30 and TRBJ1-2; 10 nucleotides align to TRBD1. The CDR3 is 16 residues long. Germline lookup yields CDR1 GTSNPN and CDR2 SVGIG (reference sequence). With V trimmed by 4 bases and J by 5 bases, 13 bases remained unmatched. The CDR3 region has the DNA TGTGCCTGGACAAAGTTAAGACAGGGGGCGGGTTATGGCTACACCTTC. This translates into CAWTKLRQGAGYGYTF.